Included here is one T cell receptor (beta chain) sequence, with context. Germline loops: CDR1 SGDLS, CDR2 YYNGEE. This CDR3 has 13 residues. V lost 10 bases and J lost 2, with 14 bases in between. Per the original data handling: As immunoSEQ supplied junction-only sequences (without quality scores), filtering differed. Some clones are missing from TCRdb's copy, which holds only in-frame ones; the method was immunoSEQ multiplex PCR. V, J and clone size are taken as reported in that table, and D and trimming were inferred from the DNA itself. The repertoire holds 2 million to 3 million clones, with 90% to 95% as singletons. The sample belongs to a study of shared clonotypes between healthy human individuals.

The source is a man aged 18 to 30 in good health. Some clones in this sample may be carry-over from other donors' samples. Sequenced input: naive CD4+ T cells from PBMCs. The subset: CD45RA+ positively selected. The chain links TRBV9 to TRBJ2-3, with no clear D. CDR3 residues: CAGAEGATDTQYF. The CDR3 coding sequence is TGTGCCGGCGCGGAAGGAGCCACAGATACGCAGTATTTT.